The T cell receptor beta chain described here comes from a study of T cell responses to AZD1222 COVID-19 vaccine. TCRdb keeps only in-frame clones here, not all; method: immunoSEQ multiplex PCR. The table records 100,000 or so clones, roughly 84% of them present only once. The CDR3 is 14 amino acids. Germline V CDR1 and CDR2: SNHLY, FYNNEI. V lost 3 bases and J 0 bases, leaving 8 bases between the germline ends. The clonotype originates from an adult who received the AZD1222 COVID-19 vaccine. The sample consisted of peripheral blood, taken 28 days after the second AZD1222 dose. The rearrangement joins TRBV2 to TRBJ1-1, with D unresolved. The CDR3 region has the DNA TGTGCCAGCAGTGATCGACGGATGAACACTGAAGCTTTCTTT. It is translated as CASSDRRMNTEAFF.